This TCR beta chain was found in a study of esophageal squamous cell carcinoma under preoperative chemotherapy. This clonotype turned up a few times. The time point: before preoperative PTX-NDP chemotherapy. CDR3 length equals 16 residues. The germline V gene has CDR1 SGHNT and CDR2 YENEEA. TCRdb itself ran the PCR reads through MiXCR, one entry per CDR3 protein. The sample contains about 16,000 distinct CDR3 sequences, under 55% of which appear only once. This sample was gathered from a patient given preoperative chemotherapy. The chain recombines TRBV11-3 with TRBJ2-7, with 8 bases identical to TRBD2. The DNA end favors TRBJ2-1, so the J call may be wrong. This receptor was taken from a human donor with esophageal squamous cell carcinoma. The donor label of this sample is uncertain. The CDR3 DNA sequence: TGTGCCAGCAGCTTATTCTCAACGGGGGGGCCAAGTGAGCAGTTCTTC. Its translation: CASSLFSTGGPSEQFF.